This entry describes one T cell receptor (beta chain). In the original workflow: Estimated nucleated cell counts came from reference gene primer amplification. Profiling relied on immunoSEQ multiplex PCR, and the TCRdb table lists in-frame clones only, not all of them. The D gene and trimming were derived from the DNA, and the V and J assignments and clone size from that table. Of about 440,000 clones detected, about 89% appear once; the ten largest clones hold about 4.3%. The record originates from a study of blood T cell repertoires in COVID-19. For the study at large: Sites across the United States, Italy and Spain contributed samples from acute and convalescent COVID-19. Sources were T cells, B-cell-depleted T cells, or PBMCs; the material itself was cDNA or gDNA.

This CDR3 contains 14 residues. Germline CDR1 and CDR2: MNHEY and SVGAGI. V gave up 6 bases and J gave up 8 bases; unmatched junction bases: 12. The source material was peripheral blood. The rearrangement joins TRBV6-5 to TRBJ1-2, with TRBD1 matching over 7 bases. This TCR came from a woman between 25 and 40 years old with acute or convalescent COVID-19. The CDR3 DNA reads as TGTGCCAGCAGAGGCCGACAGGGAAGTTGGGGCTACACCTTC. Its translation is CASRGRQGSWGYTF.